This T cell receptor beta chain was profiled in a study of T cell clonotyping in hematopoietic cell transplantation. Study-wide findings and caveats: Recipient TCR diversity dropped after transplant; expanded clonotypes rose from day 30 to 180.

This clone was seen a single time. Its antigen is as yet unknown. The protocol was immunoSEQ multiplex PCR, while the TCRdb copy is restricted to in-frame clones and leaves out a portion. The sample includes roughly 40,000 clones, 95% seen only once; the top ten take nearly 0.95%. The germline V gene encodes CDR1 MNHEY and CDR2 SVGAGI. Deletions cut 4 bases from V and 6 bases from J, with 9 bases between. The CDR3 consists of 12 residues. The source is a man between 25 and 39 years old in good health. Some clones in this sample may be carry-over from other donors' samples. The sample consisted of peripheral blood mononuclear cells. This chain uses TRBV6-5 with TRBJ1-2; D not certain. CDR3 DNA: TGTGCCAGCAGTTTCTCCGGGGATGGCTACACCTTC. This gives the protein CASSFSGDGYTF.